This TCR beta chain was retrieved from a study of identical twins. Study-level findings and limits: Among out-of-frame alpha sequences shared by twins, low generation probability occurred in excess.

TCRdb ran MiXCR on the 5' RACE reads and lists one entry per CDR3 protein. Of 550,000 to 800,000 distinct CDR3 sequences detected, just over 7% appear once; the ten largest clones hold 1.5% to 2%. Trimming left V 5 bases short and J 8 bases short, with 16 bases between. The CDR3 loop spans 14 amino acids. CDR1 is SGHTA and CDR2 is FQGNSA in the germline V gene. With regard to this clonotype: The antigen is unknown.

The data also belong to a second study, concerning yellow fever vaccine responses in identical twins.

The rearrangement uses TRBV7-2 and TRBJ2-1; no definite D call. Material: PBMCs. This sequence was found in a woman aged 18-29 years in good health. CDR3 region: CASSTGLSGDEQFF. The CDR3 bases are TGTGCCAGCAGCACGGGCCTTAGTGGGGATGAGCAGTTCTTC.